Presented here are 16 T cell receptor beta chains from one specimen sequenced in a study of cytomegalovirus exposure and HLA in healthy donors. The PCR contained 60 Vbeta and 13 Jbeta primers. Generated by immunoSEQ multiplex PCR, the TCRdb table keeps only in-frame clones and is missing some. The table has some 120,000 clones, over 60% seen once. Sequenced input: PBMCs. The receptors were sampled from a human donor in good health.

This chain connects TRBV6-1 to TRBJ2-7; the match to TRBD2 covers 7 bases. CDR1 and CDR2 from the germline V gene are MNHNS and SASEGT. The CDR3 covers 15 residues. The V gene end was trimmed by 2 bases and the J gene end by 1 base; junction bases not matched to a gene: 5. CDR3 amino acids: CASSEKVAGSYEQYF. The DNA of the CDR3 is TGTGCCAGCAGTGAAAAGGTAGCGGGTTCCTACGAGCAGTACTTC.

The genes are TRBV5-4 and TRBJ2-2; possible D gene TRBD1, 5 bases. This CDR3 has 16 amino acids. V lost 6 bases and J 1 base, leaving 16 bases between the germline ends. Germline V gene data show CDR1 as SGHNT and CDR2 as YYREEE (reference sequence). This CDR3 is CASTTPRQGNTGELFF. CDR3 DNA sequence: TGTGCCAGCACCACCCCCCGGCAGGGGAACACCGGGGAGCTGTTTTTT.

Only a few counts were recorded for this clone. The gene calls are TRBV6-1 and TRBJ1-1; D is unresolved. Germline lookup yields CDR1 MNHNS and CDR2 SASEGT. The ends were cut back, 3 bases at V and 4 bases at J, with 12 bases in the middle. The CDR3 has 14 amino acids. The CDR3 DNA reads TGTGCCAGCAGTGAGGTCCCCGAGGGCACTGAAGCTTTCTTT. This encodes CASSEVPEGTEAFF.

This chain joins TRBV7-6 and TRBJ2-2, with 7 nucleotides matching TRBD1. V was pared by 5 bases and J by 4 bases, with 10 bases of the junction left unmatched. This CDR3 spans 16 amino acids. Per the germline V gene, CDR1 is SGHVS and CDR2 is FNYEAQ. This CDR3 reads CASSQRQGWGTGELFF. The CDR3 bases are TGTGCCAGCAGCCAGAGACAGGGTTGGGGCACCGGGGAGCTGTTTTTT.

This clone was picked up a small number of times. This chain connects TRBV27 to TRBJ2-7, with D perhaps matching TRBD2 (6 bases). Germline V gene sequence: CDR1 MNHEY, CDR2 SMNVEV (reference sequence). Trimming stripped 3 bases from V and 4 bases from J, with 13 bases between. CDR3 length: 14 amino acids. CDR3 nucleotides: TGTGCCAGCAGTTTCAGAACGGGAGCGTACGAGCAGTACTTC. This codes for CASSFRTGAYEQYF.

The chain joins TRBV4-1 to TRBJ1-5, with 7 nucleotides matching TRBD1. Germline CDR1 is MGHRA and CDR2 is YSYEKL. CDR3 length: 14 residues. The junction had 9 bases not matched to a gene; V was cut back by 6 bases and J by 7 bases. In DNA, the CDR3 is TGCGCCAGCAGTCTCAGACAGGGAACCCAGCCCCAGCATTTT. This codes for CASSLRQGTQPQHF.

The V gene is TRBV7-9, the J gene TRBJ1-1; D remains ambiguous. V shed 1 base and J shed 2 bases, with 5 bases lying between them. Germline CDR1 SEHNR, CDR2 FQNEAQ (reference sequence). CDR3 length: 13 amino acids. The CDR3 DNA reads as TGTGCCAGCAGCTTAGGACAAAACACTGAAGCTTTCTTT. Protein: CASSLGQNTEAFF.

This clone was seen only once. A read error may account for a junction end that differs from germline. This chain joins TRBV19 and TRBJ1-1; 7 nucleotides line up with TRBD1. CDR1 LNHDA and CDR2 SQIVND come from the germline V gene (reference sequence). This CDR3 is 15 amino acids long. The CDR3 nucleotides read TGTGCCAGTAGTCAATTCACAGGGGTGGGCACTGAAGCTTCCTTT. Translating gives CASSQFTGVGTEASF.

The chain carries TRBV29-1 and TRBJ2-3, with 14 bases that match TRBD2. CDR3 size: 16 residues. Germline CDR1 SQVTM, CDR2 ANQGSEA. V dropped 4 bases and J dropped 0; count of bases not matched to a gene: 3. Here the CDR3 reads CSVGRLAGGSTDTQYF. The CDR3, as DNA: TGCAGCGTTGGCAGACTAGCGGGAGGGAGCACAGATACGCAGTATTTT.

This rearrangement joins TRBV29-1 to TRBJ2-5, with D perhaps TRBD2 (6 bases). Trimming shortened V by 4 bases and J by 5 bases, and 20 bases separated the two germline ends. The CDR3 consists of 15 residues. Germline CDR1 SQVTM, CDR2 ANQGSEA. CDR3 nucleotides: TGCAGCGTTGCCGAGGTGGGGGGTGTTGAGGAGACCCAGTACTTC. Translation gives CSVAEVGGVEETQYF.

Notes on this clone: Mismatch with germline at one junction end may stem from a read error. The CDR3 spells CASSLSGRVGSGANGLTF. CDR3 bases: TGTGCCAGCAGTTTATCGGGCAGGGTAGGGTCTGGGGCCAACGGCCTGACTTTC. The chain combines TRBV27 with TRBJ2-6, with a tentative D call TRBD1 (5 bases). This CDR3 contains 18 residues. Germline CDR1 and CDR2: MNHEY and SMNVEV (reference sequence). Combining the CDR3 with reference TRBV27 and TRBJ2-6 gives the whole variable domain EAQVTQNPRYLITVTGKKLTVTCSQNMNHEYMSWYRQDPGLGLRQIYYSMNVEVTDKGDVPEGYKVSRKEKRNFPLILESPSPNQTSLYFCASSLSGRVGSGANGLTFGAGSRLTVL.

A few counts support this clone. The chain joins TRBV10-3 to TRBJ1-1; 12 positions match TRBD1. CDR3 size: 15 residues. Trimming took 8 bases from V and 3 from J; bases not matched to a gene: 7. Germline V gives CDR1 ENHRY, CDR2 SYGVKD. The CDR3 reads CAIAGQGAGDTEAFF. The CDR3 nucleotides are TGTGCCATCGCGGGACAGGGGGCTGGGGACACTGAAGCTTTCTTT.

This chain connects TRBV19 to TRBJ1-1, with D possibly TRBD1 on 5 matching bases. V was cut by 5 bases and J by 5 bases, with 15 bases left in between. The length of the CDR3 is 14 residues. Germline V gene lookup returns CDR1 LNHDA and CDR2 SQIVND (reference sequence). In nucleotides, the CDR3 is TGTGCCAGTAGTTTGTCAAGGGGAGGTACTGAAGCTTTCTTT. It translates to CASSLSRGGTEAFF.

The rearrangement links TRBV10-2 to TRBJ1-3; D is uncertain. Germline V gene sequence: CDR1 WSHSY, CDR2 SAAADI. The CDR3 has 15 amino acids. The V end lost 0 bases, the J end lost 0 bases, and 6 bases lay between the germline ends. Here the CDR3 DNA reads TGCGCCAGCAGTGAGTCGTCAGGCTCTGGAAACACCATATATTTT. Translated: CASSESSGSGNTIYF.

The CDR3 protein is CASSFVLAGMNEQFF. As DNA, the CDR3 is TGTGCCAGCAGTTTTGTACTAGCGGGAATGAATGAGCAGTTCTTC. The V call is TRBV6-5, the J call TRBJ2-1; 10 bases line up with TRBD2. The length of the CDR3 is 15 residues. Germline V gives CDR1 MNHEY, CDR2 SVGAGI. J lost 7 bases, V lost 4 bases, and 7 bases had no gene match.

V gene TRBV5-4 combines with J gene TRBJ1-2, with D perhaps matching TRBD1 (5 bases). The germline V gene has CDR1 SGHNT and CDR2 YYREEE (reference sequence). The germline V and J ends were trimmed by 4 bases and 2 bases, with 12 bases remaining between them. This CDR3 region has 14 residues. This chain's CDR3 is CASSPRGYNYGYTF. The DNA of the CDR3 is TGTGCCAGCAGCCCACGGGGGTACAACTATGGCTACACCTTC.